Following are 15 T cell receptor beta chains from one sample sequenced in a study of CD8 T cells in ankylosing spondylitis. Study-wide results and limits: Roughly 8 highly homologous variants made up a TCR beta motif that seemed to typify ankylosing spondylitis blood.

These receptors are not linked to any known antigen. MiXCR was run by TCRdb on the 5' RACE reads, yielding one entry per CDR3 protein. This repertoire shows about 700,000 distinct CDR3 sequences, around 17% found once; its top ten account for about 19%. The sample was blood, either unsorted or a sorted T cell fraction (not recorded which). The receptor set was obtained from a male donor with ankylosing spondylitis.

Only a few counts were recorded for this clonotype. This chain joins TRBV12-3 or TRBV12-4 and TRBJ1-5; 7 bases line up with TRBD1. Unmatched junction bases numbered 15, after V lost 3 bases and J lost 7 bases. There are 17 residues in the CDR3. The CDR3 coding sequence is TGTGCCAGCAGTTTTCGACAGGGTGTCCAACAGGGGCAGCCCCAGCATTTT. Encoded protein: CASSFRQGVQQGQPQHF.

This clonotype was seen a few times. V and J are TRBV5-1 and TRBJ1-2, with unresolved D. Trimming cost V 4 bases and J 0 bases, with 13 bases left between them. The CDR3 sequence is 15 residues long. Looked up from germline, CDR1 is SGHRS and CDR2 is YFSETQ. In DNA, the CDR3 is TGCGCCAGCAGCGCGGACGGTCAGCCTAACTATGGCTACACCTTC. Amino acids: CASSADGQPNYGYTF. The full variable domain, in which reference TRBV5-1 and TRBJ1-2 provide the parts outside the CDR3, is KAGVTQTPRYLIKTRGQQVTLSCSPISGHRSVSWYQQTPGQGLQFLFEYFSETQRNKGNFPGRFSGRQFSNSRSEMNVSTLELGDSALYLCASSADGQPNYGYTFGSGTRLTVV.

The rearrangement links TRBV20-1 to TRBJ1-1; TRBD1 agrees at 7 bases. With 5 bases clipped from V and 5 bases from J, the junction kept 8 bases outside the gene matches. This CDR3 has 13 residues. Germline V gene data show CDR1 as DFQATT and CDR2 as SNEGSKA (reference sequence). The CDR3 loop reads CSAYDRVGTEAFF. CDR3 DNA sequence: TGCAGTGCTTACGACAGGGTTGGTACTGAAGCTTTCTTT.

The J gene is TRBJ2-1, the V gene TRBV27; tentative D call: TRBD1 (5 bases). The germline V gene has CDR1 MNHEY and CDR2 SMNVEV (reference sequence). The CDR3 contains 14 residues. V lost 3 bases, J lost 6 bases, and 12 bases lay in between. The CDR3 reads CASSFTAQGNEQFF. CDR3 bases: TGTGCCAGCAGTTTTACCGCCCAGGGCAATGAGCAGTTCTTC.

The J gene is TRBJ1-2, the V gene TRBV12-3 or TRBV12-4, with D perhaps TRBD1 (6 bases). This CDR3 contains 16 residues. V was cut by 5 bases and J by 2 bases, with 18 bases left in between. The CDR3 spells CASSTRPGGGNYGYTF. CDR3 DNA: TGTGCCAGCAGTACCCGGCCGGGGGGGGGCAACTATGGCTACACCTTC.

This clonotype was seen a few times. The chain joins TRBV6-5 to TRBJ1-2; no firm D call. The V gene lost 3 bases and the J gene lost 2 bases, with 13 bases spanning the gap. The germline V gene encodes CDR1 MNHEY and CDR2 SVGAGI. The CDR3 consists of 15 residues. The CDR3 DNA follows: TGTGCCAGCAGTTATTCAAGGCCGCGGAACTATGGCTACACCTTC. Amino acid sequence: CASSYSRPRNYGYTF.

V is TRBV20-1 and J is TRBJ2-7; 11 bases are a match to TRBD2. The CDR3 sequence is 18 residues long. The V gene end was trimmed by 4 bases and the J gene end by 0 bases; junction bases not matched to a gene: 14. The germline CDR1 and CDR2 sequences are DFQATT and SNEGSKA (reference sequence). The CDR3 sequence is CSATRPSTSGALSYEQYF. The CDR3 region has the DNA TGCAGTGCTACCCGCCCTTCGACTAGCGGGGCACTCTCCTACGAGCAGTACTTC.

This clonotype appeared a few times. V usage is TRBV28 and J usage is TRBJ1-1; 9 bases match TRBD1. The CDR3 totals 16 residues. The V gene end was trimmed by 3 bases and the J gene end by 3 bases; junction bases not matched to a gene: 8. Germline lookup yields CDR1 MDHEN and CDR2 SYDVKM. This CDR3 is CASSFDRGDYDTEAFF. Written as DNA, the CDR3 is TGTGCCAGCAGTTTCGACAGGGGGGACTATGACACTGAAGCTTTCTTT.

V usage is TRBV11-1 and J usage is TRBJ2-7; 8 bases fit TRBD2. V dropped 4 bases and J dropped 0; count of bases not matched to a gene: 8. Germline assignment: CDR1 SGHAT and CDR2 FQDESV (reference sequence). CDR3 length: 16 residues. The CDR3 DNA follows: TGTGCCAGCAGCTCCGCGGGGGGACCCGGCTCCTACGAGCAGTACTTC. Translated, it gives CASSSAGGPGSYEQYF.

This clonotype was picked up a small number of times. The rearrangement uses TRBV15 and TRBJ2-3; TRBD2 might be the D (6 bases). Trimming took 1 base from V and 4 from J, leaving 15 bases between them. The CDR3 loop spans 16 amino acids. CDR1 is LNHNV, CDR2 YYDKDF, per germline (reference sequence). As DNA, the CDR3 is TGTGCCACCAGCAGAGTGGCTAGCGATCCCCCAGATACGCAGTATTTT. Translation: CATSRVASDPPDTQYF.

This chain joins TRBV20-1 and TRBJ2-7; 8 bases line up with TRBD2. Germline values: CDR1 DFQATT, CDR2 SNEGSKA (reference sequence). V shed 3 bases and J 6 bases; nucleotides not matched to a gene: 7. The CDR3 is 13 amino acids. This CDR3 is CSARGGLGLEQYF. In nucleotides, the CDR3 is TGCAGTGCTAGGGGGGGACTAGGTCTCGAGCAGTACTTC.

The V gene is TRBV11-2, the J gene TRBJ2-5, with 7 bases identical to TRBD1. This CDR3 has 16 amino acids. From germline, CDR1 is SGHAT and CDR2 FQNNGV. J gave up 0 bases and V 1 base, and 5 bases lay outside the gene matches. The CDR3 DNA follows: TGTGCCAGCAGCTTAGGGGACAGCCGGTACCAAGAGACCCAGTACTTC. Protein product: CASSLGDSRYQETQYF.

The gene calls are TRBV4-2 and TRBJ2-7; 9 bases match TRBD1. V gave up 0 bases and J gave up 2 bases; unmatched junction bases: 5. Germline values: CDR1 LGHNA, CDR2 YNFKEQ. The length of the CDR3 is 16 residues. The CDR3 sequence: CASSQEQGALTYEQYF. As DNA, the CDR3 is TGTGCCAGCAGCCAAGAACAGGGGGCATTGACCTACGAGCAGTACTTC.

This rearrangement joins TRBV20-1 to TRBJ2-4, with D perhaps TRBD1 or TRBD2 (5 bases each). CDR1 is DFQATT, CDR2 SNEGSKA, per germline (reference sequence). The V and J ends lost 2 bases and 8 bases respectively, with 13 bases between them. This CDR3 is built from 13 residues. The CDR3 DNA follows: TGCAGTGCTAGAAGGGCCGTGGGGGACATTCAGTACTTC. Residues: CSARRAVGDIQYF.

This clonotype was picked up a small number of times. Here the CDR3 reads CASSPDRENTGELFF. CDR3 bases: TGTGCCAGCAGCCCGGACAGGGAGAACACCGGGGAGCTGTTTTTT. The rearrangement links TRBV3-1 to TRBJ2-2; 8 bases agree with TRBD1. Germline V lookup: CDR1 LGHDT, CDR2 YNNKEL (reference sequence). The CDR3 loop spans 15 amino acids. The junction had 2 bases not matched to a gene; V was cut back by 4 bases and J by 1 base. The whole variable domain, filled in from reference TRBV3-1 and TRBJ2-2, reads DTAVSQTPKYLVTQMGNDKSIKCEQNLGHDTMYWYKQDSKKFLKIMFSYNNKELIINETVPNRFSPKSPDKAHLNLHINSLELGDSAVYFCASSPDRENTGELFFGEGSRLTVL.